A single sample is the source of the 17 T cell receptor beta chains below, sequenced in a study of T cells after yellow fever vaccination. TCRdb analysed the 5' RACE reads with MiXCR anew, one entry per CDR3 protein. The table records about 340,000 distinct CDR3 sequences, 8.5% to 9% of them present only once. Material: PBMCs, obtained on the day of the first yellow fever vaccination. The receptors here all came from a man between 18 and 35 years old who received the YFV17D yellow fever vaccine.

This clonotype appeared a few times. V and J are TRBV15 and TRBJ1-5; the match to TRBD1 covers 9 bases. The V gene's germline CDR1 is LNHNV and CDR2 YYDKDF (reference sequence). This CDR3 is 17 amino acids long. V was clipped by 0 bases and J by 11 bases; unmatched bases: 14. The CDR3 DNA follows: TGTGCCACCAGCAGAGATCAGGACAGGGGTCCTCCTGGGTCCCAGCATTTT. Translated, it gives CATSRDQDRGPPGSQHF.

The rearrangement joins TRBV7-6 to TRBJ2-7; a weak D match, TRBD1 (6 bases). CDR3 length: 17 amino acids. The germline V and J ends were trimmed by 4 bases and 0 bases, with 19 bases remaining between them. Germline CDR1 is SGHVS and CDR2 is FNYEAQ. The CDR3 region is CASSSQTRDTSSYEQYF. In DNA form, the CDR3 reads TGTGCCAGCAGCTCCCAAACACGGGACACGAGCTCCTACGAGCAGTACTTC. Together with reference TRBV7-6 and TRBJ2-7, the CDR3 gives the full variable domain: GAGVSQSPRYKVTKRGQDVALRCDPISGHVSLYWYRQALGQGPEFLTYFNYEAQQDKSGLPNDRFSAERPEGSISTLTIQRTEQRDSAMYRCASSSQTRDTSSYEQYFGPGTRLTVT.

The J gene is TRBJ1-6, the V gene TRBV12-3 or TRBV12-4, with D maybe TRBD1 (6 bases). Trimming took 8 bases from V and 7 from J, leaving 15 bases between them. The CDR3 length is 14 residues. The CDR3 DNA reads TGTGCCAGCCAAGGTCGGGGGCCGAATTCACCCCTCCACTTT. Translating it yields CASQGRGPNSPLHF.

This clonotype was seen more than once but under ten times. The rearrangement links TRBV14 to TRBJ2-1; no firm D call. With 1 base removed from V and 7 bases from J, the gap between germline ends came to 11 bases. The germline gives CDR1 SGHDN, CDR2 FVKESK. This CDR3 has 14 residues. The CDR3 coding sequence is TGTGCCAGCAGCCAAGGCAATTGGCTGAATGAGCAGTTCTTC. It is translated as CASSQGNWLNEQFF.

This clonotype was seen more than once but under ten times. This sequence joins TRBV28 and TRBJ2-7; D might be TRBD1 (5 bases). From germline, CDR1 is MDHEN and CDR2 SYDVKM. This CDR3 has 14 amino acids. The V and J ends lost 10 bases and 3 bases respectively, with 19 bases between them. The CDR3 reads CATTAGKVLYEQYV. In DNA, the CDR3 is TGTGCCACCACCGCAGGGAAGGTTCTCTACGAGCAGTACGTC.

The rearrangement links TRBV23-1 to TRBJ2-7, with D possibly called TRBD1 or TRBD2 (5 bases each). TRBV23-1 is known as an ORF, though its function is uncertain. The V end lost 4 bases, the J end lost 0 bases, and 13 bases lay between the germline ends. There are 15 residues in the CDR3. The CDR3 region is CASSLGTAISYEQYV. CDR3 in DNA: TGCGCCAGCAGTCTCGGGACCGCTATCTCCTACGAGCAGTACGTC.

This chain uses TRBV15 with TRBJ1-2, with D hard to call. This CDR3 has 14 residues. Germline lookup yields CDR1 LNHNV and CDR2 YYDKDF (reference sequence). The V gene lost 0 bases and the J gene lost 5 bases, with 10 bases spanning the gap. The CDR3 DNA reads TGTGCCACCAGCAGAGATCCGGGCACGTATGGCTACACCTTC. It encodes CATSRDPGTYGYTF.

This clonotype was counted only a few times. At one end the junction does not follow the germline gene, possibly because of a read error. The chain couples TRBV5-4 to TRBJ2-2; 7 nucleotides line up with TRBD2. CDR1 SGHNT and CDR2 YYREEE come from the germline V gene (reference sequence). The CDR3 runs to 15 residues. The CDR3 sequence is CASRLGGADTGELFF. The CDR3 DNA follows: TGTGCCAGCAGGTTGGGAGGGGCTGACACCGGGGAGCTGTTTTTT.

This clonotype has a count of ten or more. The rearrangement uses TRBV20-1 and TRBJ2-7, with D perhaps TRBD1 (6 bases). V dropped 0 bases and J dropped 3 bases, with 6 bases sitting between them. The CDR3 sequence is 12 residues long. Germline CDR1 is DFQATT and CDR2 is SNEGSKA (reference sequence). The DNA for the CDR3 is TGCAGTGCTAGAGAACAGGGCTACGAGCAGTACTTC. This codes for CSAREQGYEQYF.

This clonotype has at least ten counts. The chain uses TRBV5-1 and TRBJ1-1; the D is unclear. The V gene lost 6 bases and the J gene lost 5 bases, with 14 bases spanning the gap. The CDR3 has 13 residues. Germline-derived CDR1 and CDR2 are SGHRS and YFSETQ. The CDR3 coding sequence is TGCGCCAGCAAAACGGCGGAGAGAACTGAAGCTTTCTTT. It codes for CASKTAERTEAFF.

CDR3 sequence: CASSPSAGGGKLFF. The DNA for the CDR3 is TGCGCCAGCAGCCCCTCGGCGGGAGGTGGAAAACTGTTTTTT. The chain combines TRBV4-1 with TRBJ1-4; D is uncertain. The CDR3 runs 14 residues. Germline V lookup: CDR1 MGHRA, CDR2 YSYEKL. Trimming stripped 4 bases from V and 10 bases from J, with 16 bases between.

CDR3 sequence: CASSRSGQGYYNEQFF. The DNA for the CDR3 is TGCGCCAGCAGCCGATCGGGACAGGGGTATTACAATGAGCAGTTCTTC. The chain couples TRBV5-1 to TRBJ2-1; 10 nucleotides align to TRBD1. The CDR3 is 16 amino acids. Germline CDR1 is SGHRS and CDR2 is YFSETQ. The V segment lost 4 bases and the J segment 4 bases; nucleotides outside the gene matches: 8.

The J gene is TRBJ2-3, the V gene TRBV6-2 or TRBV6-3; D possibly corresponds to TRBD2 (5 bases). CDR3 length: 12 residues. In germline, CDR1 is MNHEY, CDR2 SVGEGT. The V end lost 7 bases, the J end lost 4 bases, and 9 bases lay between the germline ends. The CDR3 region has the DNA TGTGCCAGCAAGGCTAGCTCAGATACGCAGTATTTT. It translates to CASKASSDTQYF.

The chain's CDR3 is CASSSTSGATDTQYF. DNA of the CDR3: TGTGCCAGCAGTTCGACTAGCGGGGCCACAGATACGCAGTATTTT. The chain links TRBV6-5 to TRBJ2-3; TRBD2 matches at 11 bases. Unmatched junction bases numbered 2, after V lost 4 bases and J lost 2 bases. The germline V gene has CDR1 MNHEY and CDR2 SVGAGI. This CDR3 is 15 amino acids long.

The genes are TRBV28 and TRBJ1-2; TRBD1 matches at 8 bases. The CDR3 runs to 13 residues. Germline V gene data show CDR1 as MDHEN and CDR2 as SYDVKM. With 6 bases clipped from V and 5 bases from J, the junction kept 5 bases outside the gene matches. The CDR3 is CASRGQAIYGYTF. CDR3 DNA sequence: TGTGCCAGCAGGGGACAGGCCATATATGGCTACACCTTC.

The V and J genes are TRBV7-8 and TRBJ1-5; TRBD1 is a possible D gene (6 bases). Trimming cost V 2 bases and J 12 bases, with 26 bases left between them. The CDR3 totals 17 residues. Germline CDR1 and CDR2: SGHVS and FQNEAQ. CDR3 amino acids: CASSLYRVRLRGQYQHF. CDR3 coding DNA: TGTGCCAGCAGCTTATATCGCGTTCGGCTCAGGGGCCAGTACCAGCATTTT.

The V and J genes are TRBV7-2 and TRBJ2-3, with D perhaps matching TRBD2 (5 bases). V lost 2 bases, J lost 5 bases, and 11 bases lay in between. Germline V CDR1 and CDR2: SGHTA, FQGNSA. The CDR3 contains 14 residues. The CDR3 coding sequence is TGTGCCAGCAGCTTAAAGAGTCGGGGAGATACGCAGTATTTT. It translates to CASSLKSRGDTQYF.